A selection of T cell receptor beta chains follows, all from one sample in a study of metastatic and nonmetastatic thyroid tumors. TCRdb reanalyzed the PCR reads via MiXCR. The sample includes 17,000 or so clones, 25% to 30% of them seen just once. The sample consisted of tumor tissue. These receptors were collected from a female donor with papillary thyroid cancer or a benign thyroid nodule (not recorded which). Some clones in this sample may be carry-over from other donors' samples. The CDR3 runs from the conserved cysteine through the conserved F or W. The order of the fields is V gene, D gene, clone size, CDR3 protein. D genes are given only for firm matches. A row's size may be missing; if present it is once, few, many or a size class.

>TRBV20-1|.|.
CSARVPTANTEAFF
>TRBV27|.|medium-sized
CASSLGQNYGYTF
>TRBV7-9|.|.
CASSPSSYEQYF
>TRBV5-1|.|.
CASSLVADSYNEQFF
>TRBV20-1|TRBD2|.
CSARSMIRTSGSGELFF
>TRBV20-1|.|.
CSAFGGLGSETQYF
>TRBV6-2/TRBV6-3|TRBD2|many
CASSYTARLAGGETQYF
>TRBV20-1|TRBD2|.
CSAGGEWDEQFF
>TRBV5-1|TRBD1|.
CASRSGQSIDYTF
>TRBV28|.|.
CAIRTGISTDTQYF
>TRBV19|TRBD1|once
CASNTQGVNIQYF
>TRBV2|.|.
CASSGSAQGDGYTF
>TRBV19|.|few
CSSTDALETHYF
>TRBV12-5|.|few
CASGPPGANTGELFF
>TRBV28|.|medium-sized
CASSLLGFQGSGNTIYF
>TRBV5-1|.|.
CASSYRQGKGETQYF
>TRBV28|TRBD2|few
CASSLAGAPREQYF
>TRBV5-1|TRBD2|many
CASSDGGLAVYNEQFF
>TRBV15|TRBD1|medium-sized
CATSRGQGGYGYTF
>TRBV10-1|TRBD1|many
CASSDIPRTGTYNEQFF
>TRBV20-1|.|many
CSASGEEQFF
>TRBV9|.|.
CASITSGDSSGNTIYF
>TRBV11-2|.|many
CASSSGGDMGEQYF
>TRBV4-1|.|many
CASSLTQSSYNSPLHF
>TRBV2|.|.
CASRAGQGNQPQHF
>TRBV6-4|TRBD1|few
CASSVGTGGYNEQFF
>TRBV6-1|TRBD1|.
CASRIPTGTVYNEQFF
>TRBV20-1|TRBD2|.
CSASGLADYEQYF
>TRBV5-1|.|medium-sized
CASSLPQETQYF
>TRBV5-1|.|.
CASRPQPSNEKLFF
>TRBV5-1|.|.
CASSLDFRNTIYF
>TRBV28|TRBD2|.
CASSLGLAENYEQYF
>TRBV18|.|many
CASSPTGLQFF
>TRBV27|.|many
CASSFLGETGVVTGELFF
>TRBV27|TRBD1|.
CASSLGTGGYGYTF
>TRBV5-1|TRBD2|medium-sized
CASSRGASGIVSYEQYF
>TRBV11-2|.|.
CASSFRLDFSYNEQFF
>TRBV7-3|.|many
CASSLRERDTQYF
>TRBV7-2|TRBD2|many
CASTPGRREDLDEQFF
>TRBV19|.|.
CASSIGDTAGNTIYF
>TRBV6-1|TRBD2|few
CASSEAGGGPYEQYF
>TRBV5-1|.|.
CASSLARVEEQYF
>TRBV18|.|many
CASSPQLGVTADTQYF
>TRBV24-1|.|many
CATSGGVGTQYF
>TRBV19|TRBD2|many
CASSILTGGKETQYF